These 14 T cell receptor beta chains share one sample of origin, sequenced in a study of T-cell memory formation after mild COVID-19. TCRdb used MiXCR to reprocess the 5' RACE reads, holding one entry per CDR3 protein. The table includes under 550,000 distinct CDR3 sequences, about a sixth detected once. The sample was PBMCs or a T cell subset sorted from them (not recorded which). These receptors were taken from a man between 18 and 35 years old who had mild COVID-19 (a few samples of this study predate the infection). Cell type and time point are not known.

The chain uses TRBV27 and TRBJ1-5; D perhaps matches TRBD1 (5 bases). CDR3 size: 13 residues. Germline values: CDR1 MNHEY, CDR2 SMNVEV (reference sequence). V was clipped by 3 bases and J by 6 bases, with 9 bases between them. CDR3 coding DNA: TGTGCCAGCAGTTTTGCGGGGGGTCAGCCCCAGCATTTT. This encodes CASSFAGGQPQHF.

A few counts support this clonotype. The rearrangement joins TRBV2 to TRBJ2-3; D not certain. The germline V gene has CDR1 SNHLY and CDR2 FYNNEI. The CDR3 extends over 13 amino acids. Trimming cost V 6 bases and J 1 base, with 8 bases left between them. This CDR3 is CASRKAGTDTQYF. In nucleotides, the CDR3 is TGTGCCAGCAGGAAGGCGGGCACAGATACGCAGTATTTT.

The chain uses TRBV15 and TRBJ1-2, with 7 bases lining up with TRBD1. V was pared by 5 bases and J by 4 bases, with 7 bases of the junction left unmatched. The CDR3 runs 14 residues. Looked up from germline, CDR1 is LNHNV and CDR2 is YYDKDF (reference sequence). CDR3 nucleotides: TGTGCCACCAGCTCAGTGACAGGGCTCTATGGCTACACCTTC. Its translation: CATSSVTGLYGYTF.

This clonotype has more than one count but fewer than ten. The chain uses TRBV7-9 and TRBJ2-4; D is possibly TRBD1 (6 bases). The germline gives CDR1 SEHNR, CDR2 FQNEAQ (reference sequence). The CDR3 loop spans 19 amino acids. Trimming shortened V by 2 bases and J by 7 bases, and 27 bases separated the two germline ends. DNA of the CDR3: TGTGCCAGCAGCTTAACCGCAGCACCCCCGCGAGGGGGTAGGAACATTCAGTACTTC. This translates into CASSLTAAPPRGGRNIQYF.

This clonotype has just a few counts. The chain links TRBV6-5 to TRBJ1-2; no clear D. Germline lookup yields CDR1 MNHEY and CDR2 SVGAGI. Between the trimmed V and J ends, which lost 8 bases and 2 bases, there was a span of 9 bases. The CDR3 totals 12 residues. CDR3 nucleotides: TGTGCCAGCGGCCAGACCAACTATGGCTACACCTTC. Its translation: CASGQTNYGYTF.

The V gene is TRBV4-1, the J gene TRBJ1-2; no firm D call. Trimming shortened V by 0 bases and J by 8 bases, and 16 bases separated the two germline ends. The CDR3 is 15 amino acids. The germline V gene encodes CDR1 MGHRA and CDR2 YSYEKL. CDR3 residues: CASSQESSSWGGYTF. In nucleotides, the CDR3 is TGCGCCAGCAGCCAAGAATCTTCGAGTTGGGGAGGCTACACCTTC.

The chain recombines TRBV7-9 with TRBJ2-3; the D is unclear. Germline CDR1 reads SEHNR; CDR2 reads FQNEAQ (reference sequence). CDR3 length equals 12 residues. V shed 1 base and J shed 10 bases, with 9 bases lying between them. Here the CDR3 reads CASSLGANSQYF. Written as DNA, the CDR3 is TGTGCCAGCAGCTTAGGCGCGAACTCGCAGTATTTT. The full variable domain, rest sourced from reference TRBV7-9 and TRBJ2-3, is DTGVSQNPRHKITKRGQNVTFRCDPISEHNRLYWYRQTLGQGPEFLTYFQNEAQLEKSRLLSDRFSAERPKGSFSTLEIQRTEQGDSAMYLCASSLGANSQYFGPGTRLTVL.

This clonotype was picked up many times. In DNA, the CDR3 is TGTGCCAGCACCTTCACGGGGAACTATGGCTACACCTTC. Residues: CASTFTGNYGYTF. The chain employs TRBV7-9 and TRBJ1-2; D remains unclear. The germline CDR1 and CDR2 sequences are SEHNR and FQNEAQ (reference sequence). This CDR3 comprises 13 residues. The V end was cut by 7 bases, the J end by 2 bases, with 11 bases between.

This clonotype has just a few counts. This chain uses TRBV24-1 with TRBJ2-3; D gene ambiguous. This CDR3 has 12 amino acids. V shed 3 bases and J shed 4 bases, with 4 bases lying between them. CDR1 and CDR2 from the germline V gene are KGHDR and SFDVKD. Here the CDR3 DNA reads TGTGCCACCAGTGATCTGGCAGATACGCAGTATTTT. Amino acid sequence: CATSDLADTQYF.

The CDR3 loop is CASRVQALETQYF. The CDR3 DNA reads as TGTGCCAGCAGGGTACAGGCTTTGGAGACCCAGTACTTC. The chain carries TRBV2 and TRBJ2-5; D perhaps matches TRBD1 (5 bases). This CDR3 is built from 13 residues. V shed 6 bases and J shed 5 bases, with 13 bases lying between them. Germline assignment: CDR1 SNHLY and CDR2 FYNNEI.

This clonotype was found a few times. The chain has TRBV6-5 and TRBJ2-1; TRBD2 matches 10 bases. This CDR3 comprises 13 residues. The V segment lost 10 bases and the J segment 4 bases; nucleotides outside the gene matches: 4. CDR1 is MNHEY and CDR2 is SVGAGI in the germline V gene. The chain's CDR3 is CATGLAEYNEQFF. The CDR3, as DNA: TGTGCCACCGGACTAGCGGAGTACAATGAGCAGTTCTTC.

The genes are TRBV5-1 and TRBJ2-5; TRBD1 agrees at 9 bases. The ends lost 5 bases at V and 1 base at J; junction bases unmatched: 9. This CDR3 region has 16 residues. The V gene's germline CDR1 is SGHRS and CDR2 YFSETQ. The CDR3 DNA reads as TGCGCCAGCAGTTTCTCCGGGACAGGGACCCAAGAGACCCAGTACTTC. Its translation is CASSFSGTGTQETQYF.

The J gene is TRBJ2-7, the V gene TRBV7-2, with D maybe TRBD2 (6 bases). In germline, CDR1 is SGHTA, CDR2 FQGNSA. CDR3 length equals 12 residues. The V and J ends lost 5 bases and 6 bases respectively, with 11 bases between them. CDR3 amino acids: CASSPLGSEQYF. The CDR3 coding sequence is TGTGCCAGCAGCCCCCTCGGGAGCGAGCAGTACTTC.

The chain employs TRBV6-5 and TRBJ2-5; TRBD1 aligns across 7 bases. Germline assignment: CDR1 MNHEY and CDR2 SVGAGI. The V segment lost 5 bases and the J segment 5 bases; nucleotides outside the gene matches: 11. The CDR3 has 15 amino acids. In DNA form, the CDR3 reads TGTGCCAGCAGTCCACAGGGGCTCCTGTCGGAGACCCAGTACTTC. This encodes CASSPQGLLSETQYF.